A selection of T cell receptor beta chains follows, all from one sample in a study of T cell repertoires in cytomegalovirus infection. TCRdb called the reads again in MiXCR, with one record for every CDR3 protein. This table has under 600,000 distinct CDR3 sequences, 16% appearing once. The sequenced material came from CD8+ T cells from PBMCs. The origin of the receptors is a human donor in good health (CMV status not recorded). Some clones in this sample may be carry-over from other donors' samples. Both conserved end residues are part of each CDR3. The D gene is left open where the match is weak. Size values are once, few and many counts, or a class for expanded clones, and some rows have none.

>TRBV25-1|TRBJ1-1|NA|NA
TGTGCCAGCTTAATCCTGGCATCCGACACTGAAGCTTTCTTT
CASLILASDTEAFF
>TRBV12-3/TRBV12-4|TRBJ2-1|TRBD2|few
TGTGCCAGCAGCCCTACCCTCGGCGGGAGCTCCTACAATGAGCAGTTCTTC
CASSPTLGGSSYNEQFF
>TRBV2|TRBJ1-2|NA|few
TGTGCCAGCACAGAGGGGGGGGGCTATTATGGCTACACCTTC
CASTEGGGYYGYTF
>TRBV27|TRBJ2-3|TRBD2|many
TGTGCCAGCAGTTCGTTTCGCGGGAGGGCACCAGATACGCAGTATTTT
CASSSFRGRAPDTQYF
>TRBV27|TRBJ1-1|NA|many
TGTGCCAGCAGTTCCCTGACAGGAGCTTTCTTT
CASSSLTGAFF
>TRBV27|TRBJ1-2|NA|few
TGTGCCAGCAGTTACGCCCGAGGGGGGCGGATGGGCTACACCTTC
CASSYARGGRMGYTF
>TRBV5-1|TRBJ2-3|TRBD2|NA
TGCGCCAGCGTAGCGGGGGGGCCTGCGACAGATACGCAGTATTTT
CASVAGGPATDTQYF
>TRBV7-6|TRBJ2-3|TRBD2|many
TGTGCCAGCAGCATAGAAGGGGAGCGGGGGACTAGTACGGATACGCAGTATTTT
CASSIEGERGTSTDTQYF
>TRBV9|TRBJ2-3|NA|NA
TGTGCCAGCAGCGTAGTTCTCACAGATACGCAGTATTTT
CASSVVLTDTQYF
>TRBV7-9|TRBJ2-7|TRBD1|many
TGTGCCAGCAGCTCGCAACTACCGGGACAGGGACCAGACGAGCAGTACTTC
CASSSQLPGQGPDEQYF
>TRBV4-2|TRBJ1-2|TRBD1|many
TGTGCCAGCAGCCCCCGGGACAGGGTTAACTATGGCTACACCTTC
CASSPRDRVNYGYTF
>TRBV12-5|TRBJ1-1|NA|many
TGTGCTAGTGGTTTTGGAGCTGAAGCTTTCTTT
CASGFGAEAFF
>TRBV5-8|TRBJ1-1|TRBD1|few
TGTGCCAGCAGCGCCTCAGGGGGCCTGAACACTGAAGCTTTCTTT
CASSASGGLNTEAFF
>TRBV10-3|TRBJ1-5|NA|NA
TGTGCCATCAGTGAGGGCACAAATCAGCCCCAGCATTTT
CAISEGTNQPQHF
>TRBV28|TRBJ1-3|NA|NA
TGTGCCAGTGGCATCCCCGAGGACTCTGGAAACACCATATATTTT
CASGIPEDSGNTIYF
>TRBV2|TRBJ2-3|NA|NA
TGTGCCAGCAGTTCCTGGGAAAAAAGCACAGATACGCAGTATTTT
CASSSWEKSTDTQYF
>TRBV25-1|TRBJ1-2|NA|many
TGTGCCAGCAGTGATTTGGGACCCGGGTATGGCTACACCTTC
CASSDLGPGYGYTF
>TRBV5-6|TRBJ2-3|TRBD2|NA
TGTGCCAGCAGCTTGGGTCTGGGAGGGGTCACAGATACGCAGTATTTT
CASSLGLGGVTDTQYF
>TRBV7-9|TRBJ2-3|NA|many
TGTGCCAGCAGCTTAGGTAAAGACTCCGACGGAGATACGCAGTATTTT
CASSLGKDSDGDTQYF
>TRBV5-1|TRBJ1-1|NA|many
TGCGCCAGCAGCTTGGCCCAGGAAGAAGCTTTCTTT
CASSLAQEEAFF
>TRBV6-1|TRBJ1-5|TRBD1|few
TGTGCCAGCAGTGAAGCCGTGGGACAGGGAGAAGGCAATCAGCCCCAGCATTTT
CASSEAVGQGEGNQPQHF
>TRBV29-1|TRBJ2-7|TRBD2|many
TGCAGCGTAGCGGGACCCCCCTACGAGCAGTACTTC
CSVAGPPYEQYF
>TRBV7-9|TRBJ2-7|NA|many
TGTGCCAGCAGCTTAGGCGAAAGGCCCCAGTACTTC
CASSLGERPQYF
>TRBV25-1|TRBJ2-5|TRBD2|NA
TGTGCCAGCAGTGAGACCAGGGAGGGCGTAGGGGAGACCCAGTACTTC
CASSETREGVGETQYF
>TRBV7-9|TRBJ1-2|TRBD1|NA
TGTGCCAGCAGCTCCGGGACAGCGGGTGGCTACACCTTC
CASSSGTAGGYTF
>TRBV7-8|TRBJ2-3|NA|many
TGTGCCAGCAGTTCAGGTCGGCTGCCGTCTAACACAGATACGCAGTATTTT
CASSSGRLPSNTDTQYF
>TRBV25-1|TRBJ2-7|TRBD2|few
TGTGCCAGCAGGATGACTAGCGGGGGATACTACGAGCAGTACTTC
CASRMTSGGYYEQYF
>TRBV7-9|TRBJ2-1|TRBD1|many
TGTGCCAGCAGCGCCGGGACAGACAATGAGCAGTTCTTC
CASSAGTDNEQFF
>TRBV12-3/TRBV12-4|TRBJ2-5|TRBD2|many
TGTGCCAGCAGTTCGGAAGCGGGGAGGGAGACCCAGTACTTC
CASSSEAGRETQYF
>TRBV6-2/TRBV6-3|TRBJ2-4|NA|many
TGTGCCAGCAGTTATTGGCCTTCAAGAGCCAAAAACATTCAGTACTTC
CASSYWPSRAKNIQYF
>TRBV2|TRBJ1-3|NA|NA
TGTGCCACCCCCGCGGGCTCTGGAAACACCATATATTTT
CATPAGSGNTIYF
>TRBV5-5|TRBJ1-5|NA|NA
TGTGCCAGCAGCGAAAGGACGTTAGGCAATCAGCCCCAGCATTTT
CASSERTLGNQPQHF
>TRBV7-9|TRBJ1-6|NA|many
TGTGCCAGCAGCCCCCACGCGGCATTCACGAATTCACCCCTCCACTTT
CASSPHAAFTNSPLHF
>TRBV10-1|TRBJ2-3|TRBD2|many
TGCGCCAGCAGTGAATGGGGACTAGCGGGGAGTCGCGGTACGCAGTATTTT
CASSEWGLAGSRGTQYF
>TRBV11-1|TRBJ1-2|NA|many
TGTGCCAGCAGCTTATCCCCGGATGACTACACCTTC
CASSLSPDDYTF
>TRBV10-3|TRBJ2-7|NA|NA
TGTGCCATCAGTGGTTCGGGGGTTAGCTACGAGCAGTACTTC
CAISGSGVSYEQYF
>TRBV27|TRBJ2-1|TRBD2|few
TGTGCCAGCAGTTTCGGGGCGGGAGAAGGCTACAATGAGCAGTTCTTC
CASSFGAGEGYNEQFF
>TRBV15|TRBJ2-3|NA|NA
TGTGCCACCAGCAGAGACCTCGGGAGCACAGATACGCAGTATTTT
CATSRDLGSTDTQYF
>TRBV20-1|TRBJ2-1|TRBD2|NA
TGCAGTGCTAGAGGGCGGGGACTAGCGGTCTACAATGAGCAGTTCTTC
CSARGRGLAVYNEQFF
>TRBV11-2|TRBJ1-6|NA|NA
TGTGCCAGCAGCTTTTCCCCGGGACGGGGGGCTTCAACACTCCACTTT
CASSFSPGRGASTLHF
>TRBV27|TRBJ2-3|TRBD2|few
TGTGCCAGCACCTCCCCGGGGGTAGCGGGAGGGCGAGATACGCAGTATTTT
CASTSPGVAGGRDTQYF
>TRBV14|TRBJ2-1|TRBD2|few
TGTGCCAGCAGCCATCCTTCGACTAGCGGGATCCTCAATGAGCAGTTCTTC
CASSHPSTSGILNEQFF
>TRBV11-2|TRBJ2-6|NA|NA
TGTGCCAGCACTCCCGACGGGGCTGGGGCCAACGTCCTGACTTTC
CASTPDGAGANVLTF
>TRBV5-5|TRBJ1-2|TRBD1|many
TGTGCCAGCAGCTTGGTACAGGGGGCTAACTATGGCTACACCTTC
CASSLVQGANYGYTF
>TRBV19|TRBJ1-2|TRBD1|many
TGTGCCAGTTATAAGACAGGGCCTGGCTACACCTTC
CASYKTGPGYTF
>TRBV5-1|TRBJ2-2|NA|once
TGCGCCAGCAGCTTGGTTTTCGGGGGAACGAACACCGGGGAGCTGTTTTTT
CASSLVFGGTNTGELFF
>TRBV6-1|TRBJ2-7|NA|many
TGTGCCAGCAGTGAAGGTCCCGGGCGGGCGCCTGGCGACGAGCAGTACTTC
CASSEGPGRAPGDEQYF
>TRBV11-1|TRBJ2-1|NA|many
TGTGCCAGCAGCTTCGGGGGAACCTACAATGAGCAGTTCTTC
CASSFGGTYNEQFF
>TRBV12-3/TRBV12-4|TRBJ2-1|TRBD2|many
TGTGCCAGCATCCCGGGACTAGCGGTCCATGAGCAGTTCTTC
CASIPGLAVHEQFF
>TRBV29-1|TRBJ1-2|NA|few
TGCAGCGTTCAAGGAAAGGACGGTCTATTC
CSVQGKDGLF